Sequencing of this T cell receptor beta chain was carried out in a study of control samples from healthy donors and cancer patients. Clones were read by immunoSEQ multiplex PCR, and TCRdb kept only the in-frame ones, dropping some. Here the sample spans fewer than 500,000 clones, around nine tenths being singletons. Deletions cut 6 bases from V and 0 bases from J, with 8 bases between. The CDR3 covers 13 residues. Germline CDR1 and CDR2: MNHEY and SVGAGI. The TCR was taken from a man aged 35 to 55 with head and neck cancer. V usage is TRBV6-5 and J usage is TRBJ1-1; no clear D. Sequenced material: PBMCs. CDR3 protein: CASRVYMNTEAFF. As DNA, the CDR3 is TGTGCCAGCAGAGTGTACATGAACACTGAAGCTTTCTTT.